The 15 T cell receptor beta chains listed next were all sequenced from one sample in a study of blood T cell repertoires in COVID-19. The method was immunoSEQ multiplex PCR; TCRdb's version includes in-frame clones alone and lacks a portion of them. The sample has 250,000 or so clones, roughly 83% seen once. The sample taken for sequencing was PBMCs or T cells enriched from blood (not recorded which). These receptors originate from a woman in her forties or fifties who had recovered from COVID-19.

This clone was observed once. The chain is built from TRBV12-5 and TRBJ2-1; 8 bases align to TRBD1. This CDR3 spans 13 amino acids. Germline CDR1 and CDR2: LGHNT and FRNRAP. Trimming at V came to 1 base and at J to 8 bases, leaving 1 base not matched to a gene. CDR3 sequence reads: CASGLDRGYEQFF. DNA for the CDR3: TGTGCTAGTGGTTTGGACAGGGGGTATGAGCAGTTCTTC.

This clone was recorded at least ten times. The rearrangement joins TRBV5-1 to TRBJ2-1; the match to TRBD2 covers 10 bases. The CDR3 length is 13 residues. CDR1 is SGHRS and CDR2 is YFSETQ in the germline V gene. V was pared by 2 bases and J by 8 bases, with 1 base of the junction left unmatched. The CDR3 loop reads CASSFLAGDEQFF. DNA of the CDR3: TGCGCCAGCAGCTTCCTAGCGGGAGATGAGCAGTTCTTC.

The chain has TRBV5-1 and TRBJ2-1; 10 nucleotides line up with TRBD2. J gave up 0 bases and V 4 bases, and 13 bases lay outside the gene matches. The CDR3 length is 19 residues. Germline assignment: CDR1 SGHRS and CDR2 YFSETQ. DNA for the CDR3: TGCGCCAGCAGCCGAAGAGGGACTAGCGAGGGGAGCTCCTACAATGAGCAGTTCTTC. It specifies CASSRRGTSEGSSYNEQFF.

This sequence joins TRBV13 and TRBJ1-6; D not resolved. The CDR3 spans 15 residues. V was shortened by 5 bases and J by 8 bases, with 16 bases between the two germline ends. Germline V gene sequence: CDR1 PRHDT, CDR2 FYEKMQ (reference sequence). For the CDR3, the DNA is TGTGCCAGCAGCCTGTGGGCCCGGCAGGATTCACCCCTCCACTTT. This codes for CASSLWARQDSPLHF.

The chain employs TRBV29-1 and TRBJ1-4; possibly TRBD1 for D (5 bases). CDR1 SQVTM and CDR2 ANQGSEA come from the germline V gene. The ends were cut back, 6 bases at V and 0 bases at J, with 11 bases in the middle. The CDR3 sequence is 14 residues long. In nucleotides, the CDR3 is TGCAGCGTGTGCAGGGATGCAACTAATGAAAAACTGTTTTTT. The encoded protein is CSVCRDATNEKLFF.

The chain has TRBV6-6 and TRBJ1-5, with D tentatively TRBD1 (5 bases). V shed 0 bases and J shed 4 bases, with 10 bases lying between them. Germline V CDR1 and CDR2: MNHNY, SVGAGI (reference sequence). The CDR3 runs to 15 residues. The CDR3 DNA follows: TGTGCCAGCAGTTACTCGCTAGGGGAAAATCAGCCCCAGCATTTT. Protein sequence: CASSYSLGENQPQHF.

The chain combines TRBV18 with TRBJ2-3; TRBD1 matches at 8 bases. V lost 3 bases, J lost 0 bases, and 2 bases stayed unmatched. The CDR3 is 15 amino acids. The V gene's germline CDR1 is KGHSH and CDR2 LQKENI. Here the CDR3 DNA reads TGTGCCAGCTCACCGAGGACAGGGAGCACAGATACGCAGTATTTT. The encoded protein is CASSPRTGSTDTQYF.

The chain is built from TRBV7-9 and TRBJ2-3, with 7 bases fitting TRBD2. The junction had 14 bases not matched to a gene; V was cut back by 4 bases and J by 4 bases. Looked up from germline, CDR1 is SEHNR and CDR2 is FQNEAQ (reference sequence). CDR3 length: 17 residues. The CDR3 sequence: CASSSGSRTSTADTQYF. The CDR3 DNA reads as TGTGCCAGCAGCTCGGGGTCGCGGACTAGTACCGCAGATACGCAGTATTTT.

This rearrangement joins TRBV28 to TRBJ2-7, with no clear D. The CDR3 covers 13 residues. V was shortened by 6 bases and J by 2 bases, with 11 bases between the two germline ends. CDR1 and CDR2 from the germline V gene are MDHEN and SYDVKM. CDR3 nucleotide sequence: TGTGCCAGCAGCCGACCGGAGACCTACGAGCAGTACTTC. It codes for CASSRPETYEQYF. Based on the CDR3 plus reference TRBV28 and TRBJ2-7, the full variable domain is DVKVTQSSRYLVKRTGEKVFLECVQDMDHENMFWYRQDPGLGLRLIYFSYDVKMKEKGDIPEGYSVSREKKERFSLILESASTNQTSMYLCASSRPETYEQYFGPGTRLTVT.

V is TRBV5-1 and J is TRBJ2-7, with D possibly matching TRBD1 (7 bases). Germline lookup yields CDR1 SGHRS and CDR2 YFSETQ. This CDR3 has 14 amino acids. Trimming stripped 4 bases from V and 3 bases from J, with 14 bases between. The CDR3 loop is CASSPGAGGYEQYF. The DNA of the CDR3 is TGCGCCAGCAGCCCGGGGGCAGGGGGCTACGAGCAGTACTTC.

Details on this clone: The junction departs from the called germline gene at one end, perhaps through a read error. The chain employs TRBV7-9 and TRBJ2-7, with TRBD1 matching 8 bases. In germline, CDR1 is SEHNR, CDR2 FQNEAQ (reference sequence). The CDR3 is 13 amino acids. CDR3 amino acids: CASSRRGQAITSF. The DNA for the CDR3 is TGTGCCAGCAGCCGCCGGGGACAGGCCATTACGTCCTTC.

V and J are TRBV5-6 and TRBJ2-5, with a tentative D call TRBD1 (5 bases). In germline, CDR1 is SGHDT, CDR2 YYEEEE. V dropped 0 bases and J dropped 4 bases, with 19 bases sitting between them. CDR3 size: 17 residues. CDR3 sequence: CASSLAGKGSFGETQYF. The CDR3 nucleotides read TGTGCCAGCAGCTTGGCAGGGAAGGGGTCGTTCGGAGAGACCCAGTACTTC. The full variable domain, completed using reference TRBV5-6 and TRBJ2-5, is DAGVTQSPTHLIKTRGQQVTLRCSPKSGHDTVSWYQQALGQGPQFIFQYYEEEERQRGNFPDRFSGHQFPNYSSELNVNALLLGDSALYLCASSLAGKGSFGETQYFGPGTRLLVL.

This clone was seen a single time. V is TRBV6-2 or TRBV6-3 and J is TRBJ1-1; a weak D match, TRBD1 (5 bases). The V end lost 5 bases, the J end lost 5 bases, and 15 bases lay between the germline ends. The CDR3 sequence is 14 residues long. Germline V gives CDR1 MNHEY, CDR2 SVGEGT. CDR3 loop: CASSRGGGVTEAFF. The DNA for the CDR3 is TGTGCCAGCAGTCGAGGCGGGGGAGTGACTGAAGCTTTCTTT.

A single count supports this clone. The chain recombines TRBV10-3 with TRBJ1-4, with 9 nucleotides matching TRBD1. Germline values: CDR1 ENHRY, CDR2 SYGVKD. Trimming cost V 0 bases and J 8 bases; bases outside gene matches: 10. The CDR3 has 17 amino acids. The CDR3 loop reads CAISESLGTGRGEKLFF. For the CDR3, the DNA is TGTGCCATCAGTGAGTCGCTAGGGACAGGGAGAGGAGAAAAACTGTTTTTT.

This clone was observed once. This chain uses TRBV28 with TRBJ1-3, with TRBD1 matching over 8 bases. Germline CDR1 and CDR2: MDHEN and SYDVKM. The CDR3 totals 18 residues. J lost 0 bases, V lost 7 bases, and 14 bases had no gene match. The CDR3 DNA is TGTGCCAGCACCCTGGGGGCAGGGGGCGAGAGCTCTGGAAACACCATATATTTT. Translation: CASTLGAGGESSGNTIYF.